A single T cell receptor beta chain is shown here with its context. Antigen specificity is unknown. Using immunoSEQ multiplex PCR, the repertoire was profiled, and TCRdb retains in-frame clones only, with some absent. Of about 15,000 clones listed, about nine tenths were seen once; the top ten hold roughly 33%. Germline V gene data show CDR1 as SGHRS and CDR2 as YFSETQ. This CDR3 is 14 amino acids long. Trimming removed 5 bases at V and 1 base at J, with 12 bases between. The sample belongs to a study of STAT3 mutations in large granular lymphocyte leukemia. Notes on the study in general: In T-cell large granular lymphocyte leukemia, about half of patients showed multiple immunodominant subclonotypes. Treatment regimens differed across patients between samplings.

The clonotype originates from a man aged 35 to 55 with T-cell large granular lymphocyte leukemia. Some clones in this sample may be carry-over from other donors' samples. V usage is TRBV5-1 and J usage is TRBJ1-1, with a weak D call TRBD1 (6 bases). The sample was peripheral blood mononuclear cells. CDR3: CASRSGQTNTEAFF. The CDR3 region has the DNA TGCGCCAGCAGATCTGGACAGACGAACACTGAAGCTTTCTTT.